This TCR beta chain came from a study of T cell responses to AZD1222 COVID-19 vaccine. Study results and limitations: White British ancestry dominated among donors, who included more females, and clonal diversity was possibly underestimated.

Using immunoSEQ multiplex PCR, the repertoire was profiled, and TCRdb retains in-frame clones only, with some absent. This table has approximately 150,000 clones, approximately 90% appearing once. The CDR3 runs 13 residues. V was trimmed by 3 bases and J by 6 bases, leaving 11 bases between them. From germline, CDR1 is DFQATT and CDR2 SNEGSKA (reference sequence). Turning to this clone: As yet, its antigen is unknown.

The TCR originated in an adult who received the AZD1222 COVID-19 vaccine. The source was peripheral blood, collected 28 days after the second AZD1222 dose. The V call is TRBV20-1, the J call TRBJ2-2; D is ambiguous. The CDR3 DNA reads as TGCAGTGCTAGTGGGGTTGGGGCCGGGGAGCTGTTTTTT. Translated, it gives CSASGVGAGELFF.